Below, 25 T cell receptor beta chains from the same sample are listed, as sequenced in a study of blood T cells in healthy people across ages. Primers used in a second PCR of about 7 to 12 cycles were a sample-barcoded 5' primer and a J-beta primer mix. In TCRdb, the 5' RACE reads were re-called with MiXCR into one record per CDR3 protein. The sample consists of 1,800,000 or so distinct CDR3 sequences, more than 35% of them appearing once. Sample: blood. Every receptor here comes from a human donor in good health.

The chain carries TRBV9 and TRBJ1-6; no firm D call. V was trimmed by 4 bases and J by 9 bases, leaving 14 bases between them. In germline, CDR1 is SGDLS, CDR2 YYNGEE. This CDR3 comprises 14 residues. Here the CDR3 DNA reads TGTGCCAGCAGCCCAGGAGGTTTTGGTTCACCCCTCCACTTT. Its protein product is CASSPGGFGSPLHF.

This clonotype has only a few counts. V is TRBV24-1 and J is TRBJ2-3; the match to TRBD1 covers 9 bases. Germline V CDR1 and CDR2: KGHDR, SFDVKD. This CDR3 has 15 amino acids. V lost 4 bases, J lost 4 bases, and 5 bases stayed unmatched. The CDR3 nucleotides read TGTGCCACCAGTGACCGGACAGGGGCCCCAGATACGCAGTATTTT. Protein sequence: CATSDRTGAPDTQYF.

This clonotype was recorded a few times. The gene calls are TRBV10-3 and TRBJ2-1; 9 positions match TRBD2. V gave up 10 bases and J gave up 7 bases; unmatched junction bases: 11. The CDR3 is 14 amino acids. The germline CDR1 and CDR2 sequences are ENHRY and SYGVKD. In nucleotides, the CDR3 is TGTGCCAGCCGTCGCGGGGGGGACTGGAATGAGCAGTTCTTC. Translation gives CASRRGGDWNEQFF.

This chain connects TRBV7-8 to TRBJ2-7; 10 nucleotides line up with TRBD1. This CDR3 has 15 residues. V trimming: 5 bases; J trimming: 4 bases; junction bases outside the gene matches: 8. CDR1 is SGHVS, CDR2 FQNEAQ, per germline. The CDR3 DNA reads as TGTGCCAGCAGCCGAAACGGACAGGGGGTGTACGAGCAGTACTTC. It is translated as CASSRNGQGVYEQYF.

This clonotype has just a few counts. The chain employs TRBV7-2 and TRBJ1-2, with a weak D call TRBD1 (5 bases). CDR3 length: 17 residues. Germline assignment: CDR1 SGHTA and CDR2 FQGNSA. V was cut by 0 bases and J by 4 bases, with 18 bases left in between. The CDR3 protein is CASSLAGGGLGIYGYTF. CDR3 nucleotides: TGTGCCAGCAGCTTAGCTGGGGGGGGTTTAGGGATCTATGGCTACACCTTC.

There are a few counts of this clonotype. CDR3 residues: CASSRTMNTEAFF. Here the CDR3 DNA reads TGTGCCAGCAGTCGGACCATGAACACTGAAGCTTTCTTT. This chain links TRBV3-1 with TRBJ1-1; D unclear. There are 13 residues in the CDR3. The V and J ends lost 6 bases and 0 bases respectively, with 8 bases between them. The germline V gene has CDR1 LGHDT and CDR2 YNNKEL (reference sequence).

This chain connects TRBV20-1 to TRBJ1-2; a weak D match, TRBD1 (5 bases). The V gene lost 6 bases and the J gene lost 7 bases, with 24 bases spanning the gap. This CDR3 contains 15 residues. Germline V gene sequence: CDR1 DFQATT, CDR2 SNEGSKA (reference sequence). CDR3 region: CSAPVKDSGLSGYTF. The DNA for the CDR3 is TGCAGTGCACCCGTCAAAGATTCAGGGTTAAGTGGCTACACCTTC.

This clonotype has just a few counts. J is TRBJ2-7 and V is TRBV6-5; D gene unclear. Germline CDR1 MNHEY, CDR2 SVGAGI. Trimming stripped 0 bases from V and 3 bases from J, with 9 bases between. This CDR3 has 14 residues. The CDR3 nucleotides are TGTGCCAGCAGTTACTCGTTTAGAGACTACGAGCAGTACTTC. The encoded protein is CASSYSFRDYEQYF.

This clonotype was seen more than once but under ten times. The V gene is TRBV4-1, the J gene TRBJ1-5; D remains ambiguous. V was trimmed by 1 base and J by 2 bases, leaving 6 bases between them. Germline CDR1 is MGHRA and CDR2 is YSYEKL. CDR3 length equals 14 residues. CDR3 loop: CASSQAWGNQPQHF. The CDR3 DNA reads TGCGCCAGCAGCCAAGCGTGGGGCAATCAGCCCCAGCATTTT.

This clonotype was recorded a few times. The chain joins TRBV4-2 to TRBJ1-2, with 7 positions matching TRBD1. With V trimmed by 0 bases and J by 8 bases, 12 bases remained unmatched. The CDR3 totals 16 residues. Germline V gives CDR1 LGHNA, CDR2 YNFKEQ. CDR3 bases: TGTGCCAGCAGCCAAGATGGGGGACAGAAGGTATACGGCTACACCTTC. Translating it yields CASSQDGGQKVYGYTF.

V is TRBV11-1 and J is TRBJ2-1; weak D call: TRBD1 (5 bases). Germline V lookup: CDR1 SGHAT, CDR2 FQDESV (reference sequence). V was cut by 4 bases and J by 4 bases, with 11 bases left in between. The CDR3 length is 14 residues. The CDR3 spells CASSSGQWYNEQFF. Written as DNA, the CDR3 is TGTGCCAGCAGCTCAGGGCAGTGGTACAATGAGCAGTTCTTC.

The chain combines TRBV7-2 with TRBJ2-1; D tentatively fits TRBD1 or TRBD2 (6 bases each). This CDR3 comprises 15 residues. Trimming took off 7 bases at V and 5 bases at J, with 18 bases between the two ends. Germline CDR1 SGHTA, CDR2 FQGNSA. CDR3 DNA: TGTGCCAGCATCTGGCGGGACAACGTCCACAATGAGCAGTTCTTC. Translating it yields CASIWRDNVHNEQFF.

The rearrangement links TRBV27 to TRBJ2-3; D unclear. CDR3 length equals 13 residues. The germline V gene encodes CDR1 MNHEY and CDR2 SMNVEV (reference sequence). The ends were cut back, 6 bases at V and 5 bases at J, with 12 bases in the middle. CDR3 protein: CASSVLDLDTQYF. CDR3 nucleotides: TGTGCCAGCAGCGTCCTAGATCTAGATACGCAGTATTTT.

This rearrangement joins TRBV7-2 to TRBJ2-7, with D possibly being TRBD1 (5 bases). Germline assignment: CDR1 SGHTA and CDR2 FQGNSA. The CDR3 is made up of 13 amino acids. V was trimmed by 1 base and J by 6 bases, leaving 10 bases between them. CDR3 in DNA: TGTGCCAGCAGCTTAGTCAGGGTATTCGAGCAGTACTTC. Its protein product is CASSLVRVFEQYF.

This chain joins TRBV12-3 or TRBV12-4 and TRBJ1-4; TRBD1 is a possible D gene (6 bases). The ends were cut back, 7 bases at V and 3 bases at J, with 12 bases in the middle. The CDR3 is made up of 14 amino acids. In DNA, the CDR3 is TGTGCCAGCAACCCCCAGGGGCCTAATGAAAAACTGTTTTTT. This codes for CASNPQGPNEKLFF.

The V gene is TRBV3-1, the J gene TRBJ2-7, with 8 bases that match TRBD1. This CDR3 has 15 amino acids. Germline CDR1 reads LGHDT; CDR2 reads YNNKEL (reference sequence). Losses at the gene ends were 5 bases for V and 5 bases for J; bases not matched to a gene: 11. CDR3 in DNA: TGTGCCAGCAGCTTAGCAGGGGGCGCTTTCGACGAGCAGTACTTC. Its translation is CASSLAGGAFDEQYF.

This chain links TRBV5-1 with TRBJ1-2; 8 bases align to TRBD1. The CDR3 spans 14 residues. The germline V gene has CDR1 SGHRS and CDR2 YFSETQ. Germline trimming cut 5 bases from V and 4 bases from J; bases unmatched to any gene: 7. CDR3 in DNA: TGCGCCAGCAGTCTACAGGGGGACCTCTATGGCTACACCTTC. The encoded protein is CASSLQGDLYGYTF.

CDR3 region: CSARDRGRTRYRTQYF. The CDR3 DNA sequence: TGCAGTGCTAGAGATCGGGGAAGGACGCGCTATCGGACCCAGTACTTC. The V call is TRBV20-1, the J call TRBJ2-5; maybe TRBD2 (5 bases). Germline CDR1 is DFQATT and CDR2 is SNEGSKA (reference sequence). The CDR3 has 16 amino acids. V was cut by 0 bases and J by 7 bases, with 21 bases left in between.

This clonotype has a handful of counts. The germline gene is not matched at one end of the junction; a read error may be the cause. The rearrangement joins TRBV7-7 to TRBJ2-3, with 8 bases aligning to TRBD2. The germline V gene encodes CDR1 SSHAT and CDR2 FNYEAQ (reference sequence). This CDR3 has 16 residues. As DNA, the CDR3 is TGTGCTAGCAGCTTAGCGTTTACTAGCGGATCAGATACGCAGTATTTT. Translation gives CASSLAFTSGSDTQYF.

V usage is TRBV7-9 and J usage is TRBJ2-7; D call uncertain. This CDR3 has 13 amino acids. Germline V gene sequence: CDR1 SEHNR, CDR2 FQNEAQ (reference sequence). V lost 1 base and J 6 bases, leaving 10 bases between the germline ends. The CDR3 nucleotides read TGTGCCAGCAGCTTAGGTCTGAATGGCGAGCAGTACTTC. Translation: CASSLGLNGEQYF.

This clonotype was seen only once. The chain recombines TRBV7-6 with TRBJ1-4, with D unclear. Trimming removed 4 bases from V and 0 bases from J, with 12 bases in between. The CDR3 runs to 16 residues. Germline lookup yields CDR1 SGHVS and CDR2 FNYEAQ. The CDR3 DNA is TGTGCCAGCAGCTACGACCCTGCCGCAACTAATGAAAAACTGTTTTTT. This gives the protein CASSYDPAATNEKLFF.

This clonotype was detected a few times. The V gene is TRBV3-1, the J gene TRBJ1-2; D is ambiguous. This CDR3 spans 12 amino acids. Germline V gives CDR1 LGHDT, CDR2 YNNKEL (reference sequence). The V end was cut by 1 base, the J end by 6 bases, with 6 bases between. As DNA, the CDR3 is TGTGCCAGCAGCCAAGGAGTGGATGGCTACACCTTC. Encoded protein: CASSQGVDGYTF.

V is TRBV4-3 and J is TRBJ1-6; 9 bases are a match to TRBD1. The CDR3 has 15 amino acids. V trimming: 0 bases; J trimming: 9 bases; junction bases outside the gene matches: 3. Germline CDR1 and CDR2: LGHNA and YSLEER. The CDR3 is CASSQEQGAFSPLHF. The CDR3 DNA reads TGCGCCAGCAGCCAAGAACAGGGGGCATTTTCACCCCTCCACTTT.

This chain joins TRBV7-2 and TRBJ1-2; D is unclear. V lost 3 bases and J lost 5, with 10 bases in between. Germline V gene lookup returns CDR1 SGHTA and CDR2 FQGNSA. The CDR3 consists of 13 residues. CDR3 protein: CASSLAEKYGYTF. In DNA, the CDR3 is TGTGCCAGCAGCTTGGCAGAGAAATATGGCTACACCTTC.

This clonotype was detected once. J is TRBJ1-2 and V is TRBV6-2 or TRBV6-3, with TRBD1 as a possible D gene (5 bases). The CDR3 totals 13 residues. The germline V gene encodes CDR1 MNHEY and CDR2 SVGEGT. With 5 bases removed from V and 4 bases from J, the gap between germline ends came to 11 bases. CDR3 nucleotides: TGTGCCAGCAGTAACGGACATTCCTATGGCTACACCTTC. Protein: CASSNGHSYGYTF.